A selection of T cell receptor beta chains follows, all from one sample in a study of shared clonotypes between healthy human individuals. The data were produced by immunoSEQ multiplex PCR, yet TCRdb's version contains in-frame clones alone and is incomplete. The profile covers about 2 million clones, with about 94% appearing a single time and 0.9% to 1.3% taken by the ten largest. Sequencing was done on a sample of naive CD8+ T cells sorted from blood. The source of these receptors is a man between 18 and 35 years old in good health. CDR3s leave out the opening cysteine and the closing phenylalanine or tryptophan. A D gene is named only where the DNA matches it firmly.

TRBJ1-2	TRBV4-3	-	ASSQVADPNYGYT
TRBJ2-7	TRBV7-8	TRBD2	ASSQLGTGTSDEQY
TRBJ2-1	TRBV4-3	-	ASSQARGLINEQF
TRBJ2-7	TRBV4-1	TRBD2	ASSQGLAESFYEQY
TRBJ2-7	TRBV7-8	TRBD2	ASRPTSGGPYEQY
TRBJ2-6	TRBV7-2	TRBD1	ASTRTGLSGANVLT
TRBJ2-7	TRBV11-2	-	ASSGGGYEQY
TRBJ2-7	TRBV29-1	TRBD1	SVLTGQGGYEQY
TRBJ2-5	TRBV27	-	ASSLLAGNQETQY
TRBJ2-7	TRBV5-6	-	ASSFWENPYEQY
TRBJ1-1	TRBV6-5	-	ASSYWGRGDEAF
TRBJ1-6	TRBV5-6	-	ASSVELDRGISPLH
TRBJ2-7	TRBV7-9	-	ASSPRSTREQY
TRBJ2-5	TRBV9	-	ASSVLYGTQETQY
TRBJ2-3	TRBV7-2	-	ASSLEGPRTDTQY
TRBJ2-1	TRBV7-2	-	ASSLVPGYNEQF
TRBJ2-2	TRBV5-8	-	ASSMLENTGELF
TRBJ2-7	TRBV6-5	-	ASSYGPIPYEQY
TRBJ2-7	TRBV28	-	ASSPPRESYEQY
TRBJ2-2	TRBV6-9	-	ASAASGTEKSGSATGELF
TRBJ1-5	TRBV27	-	ASSPLTLNQPQH
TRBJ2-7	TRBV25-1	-	ASSESGPGMGEQY
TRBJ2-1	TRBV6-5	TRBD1	ASSFRDRGLNEQF
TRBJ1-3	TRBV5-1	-	ASSLDTSGNTIY
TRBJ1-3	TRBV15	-	ATSRDRGLGNTIY
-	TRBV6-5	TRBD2	ASTLLAGGDYEQY
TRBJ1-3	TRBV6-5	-	ASSYQGSGNTIY
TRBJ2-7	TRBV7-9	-	ASSTLGEQY
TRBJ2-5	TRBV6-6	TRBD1	ASSSRNRGPETQY
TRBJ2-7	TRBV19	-	ASSIRAEAYEQY
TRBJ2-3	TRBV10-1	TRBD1	ASSRDSSTDTQY
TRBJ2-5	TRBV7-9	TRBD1	ASSSETGFAETQY
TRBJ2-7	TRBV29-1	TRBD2	SVDLAGHYEQY